Presented here are 4 T cell receptor beta chains from one specimen sequenced in a study of shared clonotypes between healthy human individuals. Profiling relied on immunoSEQ multiplex PCR, and the TCRdb table lists in-frame clones only, not all of them. Found here are roughly 510,000 clones, over 75% of them singletons; the top ten hold roughly an eighth. The specimen was PBMCs. The receptors shown here come from a woman aged 40-49 years in good health. Some clones in this sample may be carry-over from other donors' samples.

V usage is TRBV5-5 and J usage is TRBJ1-2, with D maybe TRBD1 (6 bases). The CDR3 runs 14 residues. Germline CDR1 and CDR2: SGHKS and YYEKEE (reference sequence). V was cut by 4 bases and J by 2 bases, with 12 bases left in between. CDR3 loop: CASSGWTENYGYTF. The CDR3 DNA follows: TGTGCCAGCAGCGGGTGGACAGAGAACTATGGCTACACCTTC.

V usage is TRBV28 and J usage is TRBJ1-5, with D perhaps matching TRBD1 (5 bases). Trimming removed 4 bases at V and 2 bases at J, with 12 bases between. This CDR3 has 15 amino acids. Germline CDR1 is MDHEN and CDR2 is SYDVKM. The CDR3 sequence is CASSSVGTGNQPQHF. CDR3 nucleotide sequence: TGTGCCAGCAGTTCTGTAGGGACGGGCAATCAGCCCCAGCATTTT.

The J gene is TRBJ2-2, the V gene TRBV7-2, with 12 bases aligning to TRBD1. The CDR3 has 16 residues. Germline V gene lookup returns CDR1 SGHTA and CDR2 FQGNSA. Trimming removed 5 bases from V and 7 bases from J; junction bases left unmatched: 8. The CDR3 protein is CASSDRDRGPSGELFF. The CDR3 nucleotides are TGTGCCAGCAGCGACCGGGACAGGGGGCCTAGCGGGGAGCTGTTTTTT.

The V gene is TRBV2, the J gene TRBJ1-1, with D maybe TRBD1 (6 bases). The CDR3 is 14 amino acids. V gave up 4 bases and J gave up 4 bases, with 13 bases separating them. In germline, CDR1 is SNHLY, CDR2 FYNNEI. CDR3 residues: CASSVLLGGTEAFF. DNA for the CDR3: TGTGCCAGCAGTGTGCTTTTAGGGGGCACTGAAGCTTTCTTT.